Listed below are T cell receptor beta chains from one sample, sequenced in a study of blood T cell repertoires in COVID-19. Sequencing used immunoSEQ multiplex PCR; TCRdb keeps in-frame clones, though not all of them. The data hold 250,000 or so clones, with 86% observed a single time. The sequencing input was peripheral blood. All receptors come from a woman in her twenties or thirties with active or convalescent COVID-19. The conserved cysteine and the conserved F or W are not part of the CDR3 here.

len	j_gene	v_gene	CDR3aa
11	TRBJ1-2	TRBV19	ASSRDSFGGYT
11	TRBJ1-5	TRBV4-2	ASSQTTNQPQH
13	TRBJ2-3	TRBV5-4	ASSPKTSGGDTQY
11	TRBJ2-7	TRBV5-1	ASSSPDRQDQY
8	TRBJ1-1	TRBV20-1	SASQIEAF
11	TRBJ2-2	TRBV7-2	ASRRRAGGELF
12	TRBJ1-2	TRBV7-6	ASSLGGKGGGYT
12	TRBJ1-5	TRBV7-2	ASSLGRLGQPQH
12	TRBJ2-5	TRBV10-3	ATRGSGGGETQY
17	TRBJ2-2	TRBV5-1	ASSLGVFPGGRGTGELF
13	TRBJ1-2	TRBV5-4	ASSTRDRGNYGYT
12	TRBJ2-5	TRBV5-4	ASSLEGYQETQY
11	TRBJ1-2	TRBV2	ASASFDREGYT
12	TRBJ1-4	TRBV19	ASSPTGTNEKLF
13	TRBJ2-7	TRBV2	ASSEGGSGGSEQY